The 10 T cell receptor beta chains in this list originate from one sample, sequenced in a study of shared clonotypes between healthy human individuals. Naive CD8 cells, CD45RO-negative and positively selected for CCR7, excluded terminally differentiated effector memory CD45RA+ cells. The repertoire was sequenced with immunoSEQ multiplex PCR; TCRdb's copy has only in-frame clones and lacks some. This table holds roughly 890,000 clones, about 92% found once. Material for sequencing was naive CD8+ T cells sorted from blood. These receptors were obtained from a man between 25 and 39 years old in good health.

The J gene is TRBJ2-1, the V gene TRBV19, with 10 bases matching TRBD2. With 8 bases clipped from V and 7 bases from J, the junction kept 17 bases outside the gene matches. The CDR3 spans 17 residues. Germline V gene lookup returns CDR1 LNHDA and CDR2 SQIVND (reference sequence). The CDR3 DNA is TGTGCCAGTGATTCGTCTAGCGGGAGTCGAGCGGGAAATGAGCAGTTCTTC. Translation: CASDSSSGSRAGNEQFF.

The gene calls are TRBV7-9 and TRBJ1-5; D remains unclear. This CDR3 has 13 amino acids. In germline, CDR1 is SEHNR, CDR2 FQNEAQ (reference sequence). With 5 bases removed from V and 7 bases from J, the gap between germline ends came to 12 bases. The CDR3 loop reads CASSPPGGQPQHF. CDR3 in DNA: TGTGCCAGCAGCCCCCCGGGAGGCCAGCCCCAGCATTTT.

The chain has TRBV7-6 and TRBJ2-3, with 7 bases matching TRBD2. Germline CDR1 SGHVS, CDR2 FNYEAQ. The CDR3 runs to 15 residues. Trimming took 8 bases from V and 0 from J; bases not matched to a gene: 8. The CDR3 coding sequence is TGTGCCAGCGGTCTAGCGGCCACTAGCACAGATACGCAGTATTTT. Translated, it gives CASGLAATSTDTQYF.

The chain joins TRBV15 to TRBJ2-7, with D possibly TRBD2 on 5 matching bases. CDR1 LNHNV and CDR2 YYDKDF come from the germline V gene (reference sequence). V dropped 1 base and J dropped 4 bases, with 14 bases sitting between them. This CDR3 contains 15 residues. Here the CDR3 reads CATSRGLEGQYEQYF. The DNA of the CDR3 is TGTGCCACCAGCAGAGGCCTCGAGGGTCAGTACGAGCAGTACTTC.

In DNA, the CDR3 is TGTGCCAGCAGTTTAACCGGACGGAGTGAATACTCTGGAAACACCATATATTTT. It codes for CASSLTGRSEYSGNTIYF. The chain is built from TRBV28 and TRBJ1-3; the D is unclear. This CDR3 region has 18 residues. With 2 bases removed from V and 0 bases from J, the gap between germline ends came to 17 bases. Germline-derived CDR1 and CDR2 are MDHEN and SYDVKM.

Only one count was recorded for this clone. The chain employs TRBV4-3 and TRBJ2-1; TRBD2 agrees at 8 bases. Germline V CDR1 and CDR2: LGHNA, YSLEER. The CDR3 extends over 17 amino acids. V shed 0 bases, J shed 0 bases, and the junction held 4 bases outside the gene matches. The CDR3 spells CASSQDRTSGSYNEQFF. For the CDR3, the DNA is TGCGCCAGCAGCCAAGATCGTACTAGCGGCTCCTACAATGAGCAGTTCTTC.

This clone was picked up one time. The chain carries TRBV14 and TRBJ2-7; D remains unclear. V lost 5 bases to trimming and J lost 4 bases, with 9 bases between them. Per the germline V gene, CDR1 is SGHDN and CDR2 is FVKESK. This CDR3 spans 12 amino acids. The CDR3 sequence is CASSSAVYEQYF. Here the CDR3 DNA reads TGTGCCAGCAGCTCCGCGGTATACGAGCAGTACTTC.

In regard to this clone: Other nucleotide sequences from this sample produce the same CDR3. This chain connects TRBV7-9 to TRBJ2-7; D perhaps matches TRBD1 (5 bases). The CDR3 is 13 residues long. V lost 4 bases and J 3 bases, leaving 10 bases between the germline ends. Germline V gene data show CDR1 as SEHNR and CDR2 as FQNEAQ (reference sequence). The chain's CDR3 is CASSSPDSYEQYF. CDR3 in DNA: TGTGCCAGCAGCTCGCCCGACAGCTACGAGCAGTACTTC.

This chain connects TRBV5-5 to TRBJ1-5; a weak D match, TRBD1 (6 bases). The CDR3 has 16 residues. Germline V lookup: CDR1 SGHKS, CDR2 YYEKEE (reference sequence). V was pared by 5 bases and J by 3 bases, with 18 bases between. CDR3 sequence (DNA): TGTGCCAGCAGTTGGGGCCTGGACAGCTACAATCAGCCCCAGCATTTT. Translation: CASSWGLDSYNQPQHF.

In this sample, this clone turned up once. V usage is TRBV10-3 and J usage is TRBJ2-1, with 14 bases identical to TRBD2. The CDR3 spans 15 residues. CDR1 ENHRY and CDR2 SYGVKD come from the germline V gene. J lost 8 bases, V lost 6 bases, and 6 bases had no gene match. CDR3 sequence: CAISPGLAGEHEQFF. DNA of the CDR3: TGTGCCATCAGCCCGGGACTAGCGGGAGAGCATGAGCAGTTCTTC.